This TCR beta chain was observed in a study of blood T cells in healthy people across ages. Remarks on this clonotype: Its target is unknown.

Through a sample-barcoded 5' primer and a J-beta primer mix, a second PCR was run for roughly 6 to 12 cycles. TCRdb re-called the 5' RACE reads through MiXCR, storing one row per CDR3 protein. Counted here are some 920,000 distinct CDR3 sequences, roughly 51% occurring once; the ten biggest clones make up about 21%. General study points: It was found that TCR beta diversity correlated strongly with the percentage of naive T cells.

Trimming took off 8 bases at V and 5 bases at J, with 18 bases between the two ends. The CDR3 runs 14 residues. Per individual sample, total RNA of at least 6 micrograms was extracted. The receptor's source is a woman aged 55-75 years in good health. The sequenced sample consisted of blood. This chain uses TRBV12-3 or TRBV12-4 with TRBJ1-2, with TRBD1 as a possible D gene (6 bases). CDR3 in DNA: TGTGCCAGCCATCCGGGGGCCCGATTTTATGGCTACACCTTC. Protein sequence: CASHPGARFYGYTF.